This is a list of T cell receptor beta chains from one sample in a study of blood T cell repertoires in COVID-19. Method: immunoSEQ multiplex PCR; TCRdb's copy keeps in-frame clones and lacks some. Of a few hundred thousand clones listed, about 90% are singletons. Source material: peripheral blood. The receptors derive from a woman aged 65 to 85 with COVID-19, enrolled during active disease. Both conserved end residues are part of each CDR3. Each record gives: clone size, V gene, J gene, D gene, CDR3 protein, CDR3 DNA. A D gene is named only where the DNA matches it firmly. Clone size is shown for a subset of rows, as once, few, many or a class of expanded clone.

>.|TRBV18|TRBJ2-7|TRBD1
CASSPTGDAYEQYF
TGTGCCAGCTCACCGACAGGGGATGCCTACGAGCAGTACTTC
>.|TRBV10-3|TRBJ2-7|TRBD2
CAISEGLAGEGPHEQYF
TGTGCCATCAGTGAGGGACTAGCGGGAGAGGGCCCCCACGAGCAGTACTTC
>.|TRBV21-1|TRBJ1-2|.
CASSSRDRGYGYTF
TGTGCCAGCAGCTCCCGGGACAGGGGCTATGGCTACACCTTC
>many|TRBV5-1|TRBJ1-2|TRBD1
CASSPRQGLDYGYTF
TGCGCCAGCAGCCCCAGACAGGGTTTGGACTATGGCTACACCTTC
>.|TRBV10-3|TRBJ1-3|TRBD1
CAIMGQGLSGNTIYF
TGTGCCATCATGGGACAGGGACTCTCTGGAAACACCATATATTTT
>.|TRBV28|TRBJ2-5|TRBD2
CASSSIGLASETQYF
TGTGCCAGCAGTTCGATAGGACTAGCCTCAGAGACCCAGTACTTC
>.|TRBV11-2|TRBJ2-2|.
CASSLGSANTGELFF
TGTGCCAGCAGCTTGGGTAGCGCCAACACCGGGGAGCTGTTTTTT
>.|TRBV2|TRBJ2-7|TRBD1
CASSRTGLSYEQYF
TGTGCCAGCAGTCGGACAGGGTTATCCTACGAGCAGTACTTC
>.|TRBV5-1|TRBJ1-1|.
CASSLAGGKSGPNTEAFF
TGCGCCAGCAGCTTGGCCGGAGGGAAGTCCGGGCCGAACACTGAAGCTTTCTTT
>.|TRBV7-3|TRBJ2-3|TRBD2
CASSLIGGTSGLDTQYF
TGTGCCAGCAGCTTAATCGGTGGGACTAGCGGGTTGGATACGCAGTATTTT
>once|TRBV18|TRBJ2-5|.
CASSPPGQQRETQYF
TGTGCCAGCTCACCACCGGGACAACAAAGAGAGACCCAGTACTTC
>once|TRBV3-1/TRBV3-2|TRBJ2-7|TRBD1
CASSQGDRYHEQYF
TGTGCCAGCAGCCAAGGGGACAGGTACCACGAGCAGTACTTC
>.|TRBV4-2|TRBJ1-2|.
CASSPGETYGYTF
TGTGCCAGCAGCCCCGGGGAGACCTATGGCTACACCTTC
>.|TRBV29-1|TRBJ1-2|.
CSVDLGGGYGYTF
TGCAGCGTTGATCTGGGGGGAGGTTATGGCTACACCTTC
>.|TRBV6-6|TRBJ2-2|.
CASSTNRRTNTGELFF
TGTGCCAGCAGTACTAACAGGCGAACGAACACCGGGGAGCTGTTTTTT
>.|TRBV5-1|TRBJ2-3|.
CASSRFTDTQYF
TGCGCCAGCAGCCGGTTCACAGATACGCAGTATTTT
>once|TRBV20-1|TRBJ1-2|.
CSARRQDGYTF
TGCAGTGCTAGACGACAGGATGGCTACACCTTC
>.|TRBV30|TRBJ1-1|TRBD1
CAWSLDRGTEAFF
TGTGCCTGGAGTCTCGACAGGGGCACTGAAGCTTTCTTT
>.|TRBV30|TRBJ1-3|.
CAWSTHSGNTIYF
TGTGCCTGGAGTACTCACTCTGGAAACACCATATATTTT
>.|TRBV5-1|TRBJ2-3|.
CASSRETGTIVTDTQYF
TGCGCCAGCAGCAGAGAAACCGGGACAATAGTCACAGATACGCAGTATTTT
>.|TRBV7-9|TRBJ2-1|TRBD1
CASSSRTGRNEQFF
TGTGCCAGCAGCTCCCGGACAGGGAGGAATGAGCAGTTCTTC
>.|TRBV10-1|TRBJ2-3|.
CPRWARSTDTQYF
TGCCCTCGATGGGCCCGTAGCACAGATACGCAGTATTTT
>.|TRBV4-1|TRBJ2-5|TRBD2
CASSQGPSGSEETQYF
TGCGCCAGCAGCCAAGGCCCTAGCGGGAGTGAAGAGACCCAGTACTTC
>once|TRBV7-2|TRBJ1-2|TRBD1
CASSLGTENYGYTF
TGTGCCAGCAGCTTGGGGACAGAGAACTATGGCTACACCTTC
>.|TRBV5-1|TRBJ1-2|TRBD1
CASGLDRASYTF
TGCGCCAGCGGTCTGGACAGGGCGAGCTACACCTTC
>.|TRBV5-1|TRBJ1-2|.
CASSLREANYGYTF
TGCGCCAGCAGCCTGCGGGAAGCTAACTATGGCTACACCTTC
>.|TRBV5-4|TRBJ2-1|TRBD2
CASSVGTSSYNEQFF
TGTGCCAGCAGCGTCGGGACTAGCTCCTACAATGAGCAGTTCTTC
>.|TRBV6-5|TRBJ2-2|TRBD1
CASSYPGTGSTGELFF
TGTGCCAGCAGTTATCCCGGGACAGGGTCTACCGGGGAGCTGTTTTTT
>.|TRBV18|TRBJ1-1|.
CASSPKGDQAFF
TGTGCCAGCTCACCTAAAGGGGATCAAGCTTTCTTT
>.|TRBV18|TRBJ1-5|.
CASSPPLGSGGNQPQHF
TGTGCCAGCTCACCACCGCTTGGCAGCGGGGGGAATCAGCCCCAGCATTTT
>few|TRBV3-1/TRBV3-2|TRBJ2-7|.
CASSQGGLGYEQYF
TGTGCCAGCAGCCAAGGAGGCCTAGGCTACGAGCAGTACTTC
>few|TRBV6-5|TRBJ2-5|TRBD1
CASRTAGGRETQYF
TGTGCCAGCAGGACCGCAGGGGGTCGGGAGACCCAGTACTTC
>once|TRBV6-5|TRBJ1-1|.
CASSQGATNTEAFF
TGTGCCAGCAGTCAGGGTGCTACGAACACTGAAGCTTTCTTT
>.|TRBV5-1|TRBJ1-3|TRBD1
CASSDGTEGNTIYF
TGCGCCAGCAGCGATGGGACAGAGGGAAACACCATATATTTT
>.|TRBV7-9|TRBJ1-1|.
CASSLTQGDTEAFF
TGTGCCAGCAGCTTAACACAGGGCGACACTGAAGCTTTCTTT
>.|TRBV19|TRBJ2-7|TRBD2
CASRQASGSIDEQYF
TGTGCCAGTAGGCAGGCGAGCGGGAGTATCGACGAGCAGTACTTC
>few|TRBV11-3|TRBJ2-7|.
CASSFVPRKTSSYEQYF
TGTGCCAGCAGCTTCGTTCCGCGTAAAACGAGCTCCTACGAGCAGTACTTC
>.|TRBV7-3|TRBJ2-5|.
CASSLQGTQETQYF
TGTGCCAGCAGCTTACAAGGGACACAAGAGACCCAGTACTTC
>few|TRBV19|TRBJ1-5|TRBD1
CASSMGQGANQPQHF
TGTGCCAGTAGTATGGGACAGGGGGCAAATCAGCCCCAGCATTTT
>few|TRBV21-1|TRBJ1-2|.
CASSKVNRANYGYTF
TGTGCCAGCAGCAAAGTCAACAGAGCTAACTATGGCTACACCTTC
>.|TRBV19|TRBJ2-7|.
CATPGSRRRSSYEQYF
TGTGCCACCCCGGGTTCCCGGAGGCGTTCCTCCTACGAGCAGTACTTC
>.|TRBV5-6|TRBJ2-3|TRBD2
CASSTWTSGRNTQYF
TGTGCCAGCAGCACCTGGACTAGCGGGAGGAATACGCAGTATTTT
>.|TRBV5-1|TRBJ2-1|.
CASSLSGMVDEQFF
TGCGCCAGCAGCTTGTCAGGGATGGTGGATGAGCAGTTCTTC
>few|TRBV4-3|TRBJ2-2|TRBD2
CASSRSGGYTGELFF
TGCGCCAGCAGCCGTAGCGGGGGGTACACCGGGGAGCTGTTTTTT